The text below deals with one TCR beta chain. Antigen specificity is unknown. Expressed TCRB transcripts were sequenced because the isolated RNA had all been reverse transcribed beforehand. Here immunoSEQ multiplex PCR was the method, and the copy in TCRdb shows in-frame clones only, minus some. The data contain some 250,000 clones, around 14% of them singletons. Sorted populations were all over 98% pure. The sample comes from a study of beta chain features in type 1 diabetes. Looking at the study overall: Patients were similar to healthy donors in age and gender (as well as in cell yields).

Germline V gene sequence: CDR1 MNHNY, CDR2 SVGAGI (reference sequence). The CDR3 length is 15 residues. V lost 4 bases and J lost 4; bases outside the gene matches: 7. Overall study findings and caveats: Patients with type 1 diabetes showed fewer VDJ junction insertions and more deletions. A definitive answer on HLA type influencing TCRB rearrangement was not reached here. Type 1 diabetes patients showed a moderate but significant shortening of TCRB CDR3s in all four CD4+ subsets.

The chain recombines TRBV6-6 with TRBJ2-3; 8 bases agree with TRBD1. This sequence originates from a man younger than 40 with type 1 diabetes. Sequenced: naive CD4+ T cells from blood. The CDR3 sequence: CASSSRTGSADTQYF. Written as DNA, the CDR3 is TGTGCCAGCAGTTCCCGGACAGGGAGCGCAGATACGCAGTATTTT.